These 9 T cell receptor beta chains share one sample of origin, sequenced in a study of cytomegalovirus exposure and HLA in healthy donors. The PCR was carried out with 60 Vbeta primers and 13 Jbeta primers. Sequencing used immunoSEQ multiplex PCR; TCRdb keeps in-frame clones, though not all of them. Among 90,000 or so clones, approximately 72% were seen once, and the ten largest hold roughly a tenth. Material: PBMCs. These receptors came from a man in his thirties or forties in good health and CMV-seropositive.

A note on this clone: This specimen includes other DNA sequences encoding the same CDR3. V gene TRBV12-5 combines with J gene TRBJ2-7; 8 nucleotides match TRBD1. In germline, CDR1 is LGHNT, CDR2 FRNRAP. With 3 bases clipped from V and 4 bases from J, the junction kept 5 bases outside the gene matches. The CDR3 consists of 14 residues. CDR3 protein: CASGLVQGVYEQYF. The CDR3 DNA is TGTGCTAGTGGTTTAGTACAGGGGGTGTACGAGCAGTACTTC.

Remarks on this clone: At one end, the junction sequence differs from germline, possibly due to a read error. The chain employs TRBV7-9 and TRBJ1-2; 8 bases fit TRBD1. The length of the CDR3 is 14 residues. From germline, CDR1 is SEHNR and CDR2 FQNEAQ (reference sequence). The CDR3 nucleotides are TGTTCCAGCAGCTCCCTGACAGGGGCCTATGGCTACACCTTC. Its protein is CSSSSLTGAYGYTF.

The V and J genes are TRBV19 and TRBJ2-2; 7 nucleotides align to TRBD2. The germline gives CDR1 LNHDA, CDR2 SQIVND (reference sequence). The CDR3 is made up of 15 amino acids. Losses at the gene ends were 4 bases for V and 4 bases for J; bases not matched to a gene: 6. The CDR3 bases are TGTGCCAGTAGTAGGGTCAGGGAGGGCACCGGGGAGCTGTTTTTT. This codes for CASSRVREGTGELFF.

This chain uses TRBV14 with TRBJ2-3; tentatively, D is TRBD2 (6 bases). From germline, CDR1 is SGHDN and CDR2 FVKESK. This CDR3 is built from 15 residues. V was clipped by 5 bases and J by 4 bases, with 16 bases between them. The CDR3 region has the DNA TGTGCCAGCAGCGTGTCCGGGGGAGGAGCAGATACGCAGTATTTT. Protein sequence: CASSVSGGGADTQYF.

DNA for the CDR3: TGTGCCAGCATGGGACAGCACTACGAGCAGTACTTC. This gives the protein CASMGQHYEQYF. J is TRBJ2-7 and V is TRBV2; 7 bases fit TRBD1. This CDR3 spans 12 amino acids. Germline V gene data show CDR1 as SNHLY and CDR2 as FYNNEI. Trimming cost V 7 bases and J 3 bases; bases outside gene matches: 3.

The chain combines TRBV7-3 with TRBJ2-1; a possible D gene is TRBD2 (5 bases). The CDR3 consists of 15 residues. Trimming removed 5 bases from V and 4 bases from J, with 15 bases in between. Germline lookup yields CDR1 SGHTA and CDR2 FQGTGA. CDR3 in DNA: TGTGCCAGCAGCCCGAGTGTGGGGAGTTACAATGAGCAGTTCTTC. It is translated as CASSPSVGSYNEQFF.

In this sample, this clone turned up once. The rearrangement joins TRBV27 to TRBJ2-2; no definite D call. The CDR3 has 12 residues. Germline values: CDR1 MNHEY, CDR2 SMNVEV (reference sequence). V was clipped by 5 bases and J by 7 bases, with 8 bases between them. The CDR3 coding sequence is TGTGCCAGCAGTCTACTAAACGGGGAGCTGTTTTTT. This codes for CASSLLNGELFF.

The rearrangement uses TRBV5-1 and TRBJ2-2; D is perhaps TRBD1 (6 bases). Germline CDR1 and CDR2: SGHRS and YFSETQ. CDR3 length: 14 amino acids. V shed 2 bases and J shed 5 bases, with 10 bases lying between them. The CDR3 DNA is TGCGCCAGCAGCTTAGCTAGGGGGACCGGGGAGCTGTTTTTT. Its protein is CASSLARGTGELFF.

On this clone itself: This specimen includes other DNA sequences encoding the same CDR3. The chain is built from TRBV18 and TRBJ1-1; D gene ambiguous. Trimming cost V 3 bases and J 3 bases, with 8 bases left between them. This CDR3 spans 13 amino acids. CDR1 and CDR2 from the germline V gene are KGHSH and LQKENI. The CDR3: CASSPSPDTEAFF. Here the CDR3 DNA reads TGTGCCAGCTCACCCTCCCCCGACACTGAAGCTTTCTTT.